This T cell receptor beta chain comes out of a study of blood T cell repertoires in COVID-19. J lost 4 bases, V lost 7 bases, and 8 bases had no gene match. Germline assignment: CDR1 SGHRS and CDR2 YFSETQ. The CDR3 sequence is 14 residues long. Authors' analysis steps: Using reference gene primer amplification, nucleated cell counts were estimated. Profiling relied on immunoSEQ multiplex PCR, and the TCRdb table lists in-frame clones only, not all of them. D and trimming were read from the DNA, whereas the V and J calls and clone size are those reported in that table. The data show roughly 200,000 clones, roughly four fifths seen once. The cohort comprised adults aged 18 to 89 years residing in around 25 US areas. Participant-reported clinical history was the basis for cohort assignment. A PCR-confirmed or clinician-diagnosed COVID-19 case had contacted exposed participants within 2 weeks of entry.

V is TRBV5-1 and J is TRBJ1-2; TRBD1 matches 9 bases. The material sequenced was PBMCs or T cells enriched from blood (not recorded which). The clonotype comes from a woman between 45 and 65 years old who had been exposed to COVID-19. CDR3 sequence: CASGTGGVGYGYTF. For the CDR3, the DNA is TGCGCCAGCGGTACAGGGGGCGTAGGCTATGGCTACACCTTC.